Following are 16 T cell receptor beta chains from one sample sequenced in a study of T cells expressing NK-cell markers (dated by TCRdb to 2019 to 2021). Libraries were constructed by 5' RACE. Sequencer: Illumina HiSeq 2000. TCRdb reprocessed the raw reads; every CDR3 protein sequence is a single record, and DNA is not supplied. The record for this sample contains a few hundred thousand distinct CDR3 sequences. The leading ten clones occupy roughly 1.4% of the sample. The sample consisted of blood T cells: a sorted CD56 or NKG2C T cell subset, CD4+ or CD8+ T cells, or bulk PBMC T cells (not recorded which). The receptors come from a woman aged 50 to 60 in good health. Donor details come from another sample of the same person, matched by shared clones.

V is TRBV4-1 and J is TRBJ2-3; no DNA is available, so the TRBD2 call from TCRdb remains unchecked. CDR3 length equals 15 residues. CDR1 MGHRA and CDR2 YSYEKL come from the germline V gene. This CDR3 is CASSQVGVAGATQYF.

The V and J genes are TRBV2 and TRBJ1-6; TCRdb reports TRBD1, a call that lacks DNA to check it against. Germline lookup yields CDR1 SNHLY and CDR2 FYNNEI. This CDR3 comprises 15 residues. The CDR3 spells CASSLRDPGNSPLHF.

The CDR3 loop is CASRTTRKGQGMNTQYF. This chain connects TRBV6-5 to TRBJ2-3; absent DNA, TCRdb's TRBD1 call cannot be checked. This CDR3 spans 17 amino acids. The germline V gene encodes CDR1 MNHEY and CDR2 SVGAGI.

The chain carries TRBV7-6 and TRBJ2-7; the TCRdb D gene call, TRBD1, has no DNA to confirm it. Germline values: CDR1 SGHVS, CDR2 FNYEAQ. CDR3 size: 15 residues. This chain's CDR3 is CASSLGGVLPYEQYF.

This chain's CDR3 is CASSLSGAGNQPQHF. This chain joins TRBV12-3 or TRBV12-4 and TRBJ1-5; TCRdb indicates TRBD1, and absent DNA this call remains unverified. The CDR3 is made up of 15 amino acids.

The V call is TRBV5-6, the J call TRBJ1-2. This CDR3 has 14 amino acids. The germline V gene encodes CDR1 SGHDT and CDR2 YYEEEE. CDR3 sequence: CASSLGRLAYGYTF. Full variable domain (rest looked up from reference TRBV5-6 and TRBJ1-2): DAGVTQSPTHLIKTRGQQVTLRCSPKSGHDTVSWYQQALGQGPQFIFQYYEEEERQRGNFPDRFSGHQFPNYSSELNVNALLLGDSALYLCASSLGRLAYGYTFGSGTRLTVV.

The gene calls are TRBV20-1 and TRBJ2-2; TCRdb lists TRBD2, though no DNA is available to test this call. Germline-derived CDR1 and CDR2 are DFQATT and SNEGSKA (reference sequence). CDR3 size: 16 residues. The CDR3 sequence: CSARGPGLGSRGELFF.

J is TRBJ2-3 and V is TRBV5-1; TCRdb picks TRBD1, but there is no DNA to check that call. CDR3 length: 15 amino acids. CDR1 SGHRS and CDR2 YFSETQ come from the germline V gene. CDR3 amino acids: CASSGVREIADTQYF.

This rearrangement joins TRBV5-6 to TRBJ2-5; TCRdb names TRBD1, which stays unverified in the absence of DNA. CDR3 length: 15 residues. Germline CDR1 and CDR2: SGHDT and YYEEEE. The CDR3 reads CASSPPGQGPETQYF.

The chain uses TRBV28 and TRBJ1-1. This CDR3 has 13 amino acids. The germline V gene encodes CDR1 MDHEN and CDR2 SYDVKM. The CDR3 reads CASRPAANTEAFF.

This rearrangement joins TRBV3-1 to TRBJ1-2. The CDR3 length is 14 residues. Germline loops: CDR1 LGHDT, CDR2 YNNKEL (reference sequence). CDR3 sequence reads: CASSQDLVGYGYTF.

V and J are TRBV7-8 and TRBJ2-1; checking the TCRdb D call of TRBD2 is not possible without DNA. The CDR3 contains 14 residues. The V gene's germline CDR1 is SGHVS and CDR2 FQNEAQ. The CDR3 loop reads CASSARTSRGEQFF.

The rearrangement links TRBV20-1 to TRBJ1-2. CDR1 and CDR2 from the germline V gene are DFQATT and SNEGSKA (reference sequence). This CDR3 has 12 amino acids. The CDR3 reads CSARVQSYGYTF.

The rearrangement joins TRBV6-1 to TRBJ2-5; the D call of TRBD1 rests on TCRdb alone, since no DNA is present to check it. This CDR3 has 13 residues. Germline loops: CDR1 MNHNS, CDR2 SASEGT. The CDR3 loop is CASSVDRVKTQYF.

The chain employs TRBV7-8 and TRBJ1-1. The CDR3 is 13 residues long. Germline values: CDR1 SGHVS, CDR2 FQNEAQ. CDR3 sequence: CASSPKRDTQAFF. Full variable domain (remainder filled in from reference TRBV7-8 and TRBJ1-1): GAGVSQSPRYKVAKRGQDVALRCDPISGHVSLFWYQQALGQGPEFLTYFQNEAQLDKSGLPSDRFFAERPEGSVSTLKIQRTQQEDSAVYLCASSPKRDTQAFFGQGTRLTVV.

This chain joins TRBV12-3 or TRBV12-4 and TRBJ2-7; TCRdb lists TRBD1, though no DNA is available to test this call. CDR3 length: 16 amino acids. The CDR3 reads CASSLEGGASSYEQYF.